These 26 T cell receptor beta chains were sequenced from one sample in a study of cytomegalovirus exposure and HLA in healthy donors (dated by TCRdb to about 2017). Receptor libraries were prepared by the immunoSEQ multiplex PCR assay. For the multiplex PCR, a mixture combining 60 forward primers for TCR Vbeta segments and 13 reverse primers for TCR Jbeta segments was used. TCRdb provides this immuneACCESS table in a form limited to in-frame rearrangements. Some clones are lacking; in checked studies, under half of them reflect an unresolved V gene, and why the rest are absent is not known. The sample table records about 160,000 clones; roughly three quarters of these occur just once. The ten largest account for 1.2% to 1.5% of the sample. What was sequenced was PBMCs. The receptors here all came from a man aged 55 to 70 in good health and CMV-seronegative.

The rearrangement uses TRBV7-9 and TRBJ1-1; D may be TRBD1 (6 bases). CDR1 is SEHNR, CDR2 FQNEAQ, per germline (reference sequence). The germline V and J ends were trimmed by 5 bases and 2 bases, with 9 bases remaining between them. The length of the CDR3 is 13 residues. The CDR3 is CASSEQGNTEAFF. CDR3 DNA: TGTGCCAGCAGCGAACAGGGAAACACTGAAGCTTTCTTT.

CDR3 sequence (DNA): TGTGCCAGCAGCTCCCGGTCCCTGGGCCCAGAGACCCAGTACTTC. Translation: CASSSRSLGPETQYF. The chain couples TRBV7-2 to TRBJ2-5, with D unclear. V shed 4 bases and J shed 4 bases, with 16 bases lying between them. The CDR3 runs 15 residues. Germline loops: CDR1 SGHTA, CDR2 FQGNSA.

This clone showed up just once. The genes are TRBV9 and TRBJ2-1; D is uncertain. Between the trimmed V and J ends, which lost 1 base and 8 bases, there was a span of 4 bases. Per germline, CDR1 SGDLS and CDR2 YYNGEE. CDR3 size: 11 residues. CDR3 in DNA: TGTGCCAGCAGCGTACTTCATGAGCAGTTCTTC. Translated, it gives CASSVLHEQFF.

The gene calls are TRBV7-6 and TRBJ1-2; 8 nucleotides agree with TRBD1. The V segment lost 5 bases and the J segment 7 bases; nucleotides outside the gene matches: 6. CDR3 length: 13 amino acids. Looked up from germline, CDR1 is SGHVS and CDR2 is FNYEAQ. CDR3 amino acids: CASSPTGVFGYTF. CDR3 DNA: TGTGCCAGCAGCCCGACAGGGGTATTTGGCTACACCTTC.

The chain uses TRBV19 and TRBJ1-1; 7 nucleotides align to TRBD1. The CDR3 has 16 residues. Unmatched junction bases numbered 16, after V lost 4 bases and J lost 8 bases. Germline values: CDR1 LNHDA, CDR2 SQIVND (reference sequence). CDR3 sequence reads: CASSSTQGFTTSEAFF. As DNA, the CDR3 is TGTGCCAGTAGTAGCACACAGGGGTTCACGACGTCCGAAGCTTTCTTT.

This rearrangement joins TRBV7-2 to TRBJ1-1; 10 bases line up with TRBD1. The CDR3 consists of 15 residues. In germline, CDR1 is SGHTA, CDR2 FQGNSA. Germline trimming cut 2 bases from V and 11 bases from J; bases unmatched to any gene: 11. In DNA, the CDR3 is TGTGCCAGCAGCTTATGGACAGGGGGAGCCAAAATTGCTTTCTTT. Translation: CASSLWTGGAKIAFF.

A single count supports this clone. This chain links TRBV29-1 with TRBJ2-3; D not certain. V was trimmed by 1 base and J by 0 bases, leaving 8 bases between them. CDR1 SQVTM and CDR2 ANQGSEA come from the germline V gene. The CDR3 runs to 14 residues. CDR3 residues: CSVEVSSSTDTQYF. The CDR3 nucleotides are TGCAGCGTTGAAGTATCCTCTAGCACAGATACGCAGTATTTT.

The V gene is TRBV6-6, the J gene TRBJ2-2, with 8 positions matching TRBD2. Trimming cost V 6 bases and J 3 bases; bases outside gene matches: 3. The CDR3 has 14 residues. Germline values: CDR1 MNHNY, CDR2 SVGAGI (reference sequence). CDR3 coding DNA: TGTGCCAGCAGGCCAGCGGGAGACACCGGGGAGCTGTTTTTT. It encodes CASRPAGDTGELFF.

In this sample, this clone turned up once. V usage is TRBV7-6 and J usage is TRBJ2-6; D is possibly TRBD1 (5 bases). Germline CDR1 and CDR2: SGHVS and FNYEAQ. The V and J ends lost 5 bases and 2 bases respectively, with 22 bases between them. CDR3 length: 19 amino acids. This chain's CDR3 is CASSRTVTLWGAGANVLTF. CDR3 sequence (DNA): TGTGCCAGCAGCCGCACAGTCACCTTATGGGGCGCTGGGGCCAACGTCCTGACTTTC. Full variable domain (missing parts from reference TRBV7-6 and TRBJ2-6): GAGVSQSPRYKVTKRGQDVALRCDPISGHVSLYWYRQALGQGPEFLTYFNYEAQQDKSGLPNDRFSAERPEGSISTLTIQRTEQRDSAMYRCASSRTVTLWGAGANVLTFGAGSRLTVL.

This clone was counted only a few times. The CDR3 loop reads CASGTSGPETQYF. CDR3 DNA: TGTGCCAGTGGGACTAGTGGACCGGAGACCCAGTACTTC. This chain connects TRBV10-3 to TRBJ2-5; 8 nucleotides agree with TRBD2. J lost 5 bases, V lost 10 bases, and 9 bases had no gene match. Germline values: CDR1 ENHRY, CDR2 SYGVKD. The length of the CDR3 is 13 residues.

This clone was seen just once. J is TRBJ2-1 and V is TRBV27; tentative D call: TRBD1 (5 bases). CDR1 is MNHEY and CDR2 is SMNVEV in the germline V gene (reference sequence). Deletions cut 6 bases from V and 0 bases from J, with 12 bases between. The CDR3 spans 15 residues. The CDR3 DNA follows: TGTGCCAGCAGCAGCAGGGTGCGCTCCTACAATGAGCAGTTCTTC. It yields the protein CASSSRVRSYNEQFF.

The V call is TRBV14, the J call TRBJ1-5; tentative D call: TRBD1 (6 bases). Looked up from germline, CDR1 is SGHDN and CDR2 is FVKESK. This CDR3 spans 14 amino acids. With 6 bases removed from V and 4 bases from J, the gap between germline ends came to 13 bases. CDR3: CASSRWGTNQPQHF. DNA for the CDR3: TGTGCCAGCAGTCGGTGGGGGACAAATCAGCCCCAGCATTTT.

This chain uses TRBV29-1 with TRBJ2-1, with 8 bases aligning to TRBD1. Trimming took 6 bases from V and 3 from J; bases not matched to a gene: 4. The CDR3 is 13 amino acids. Germline V gene data show CDR1 as SQVTM and CDR2 as ANQGSEA. CDR3 sequence reads: CSVRTGFYNEQFF. CDR3 DNA sequence: TGCAGCGTCCGGACAGGGTTCTACAATGAGCAGTTCTTC.

V gene TRBV6-5 combines with J gene TRBJ2-7; possible D gene TRBD1, 6 bases. Trimming pared 5 bases from V and 3 bases from J, leaving 17 bases between. This CDR3 region has 15 residues. CDR1 is MNHEY and CDR2 is SVGAGI in the germline V gene. CDR3 in DNA: TGTGCCAGCAGTCAGGACAGTCTGAATTTCTACGAGCAGTACTTC. Residues: CASSQDSLNFYEQYF.

This sequence joins TRBV7-6 and TRBJ2-7, with TRBD2 matching over 13 bases. The CDR3 totals 15 residues. Unmatched junction bases numbered 3, after V lost 4 bases and J lost 3 bases. Germline V CDR1 and CDR2: SGHVS, FNYEAQ. The CDR3 loop reads CASSSRTSGSYEQYF. The DNA for the CDR3 is TGTGCCAGCAGCTCTCGGACTAGCGGGAGCTACGAGCAGTACTTC.

The CDR3 loop reads CASSQQGAETQYF. The CDR3 coding sequence is TGTGCCAGCAGCCAACAGGGGGCCGAGACCCAGTACTTC. J is TRBJ2-5 and V is TRBV5-4; 9 nucleotides align to TRBD1. This CDR3 has 13 residues. V shed 4 bases and J 5 bases; nucleotides not matched to a gene: 3. Per the germline V gene, CDR1 is SGHNT and CDR2 is YYREEE (reference sequence).

The rearrangement uses TRBV6-5 and TRBJ2-7; 10 nucleotides agree with TRBD2. Germline V gene lookup returns CDR1 MNHEY and CDR2 SVGAGI. The CDR3 runs to 15 residues. Losses at the gene ends were 4 bases for V and 0 bases for J; bases not matched to a gene: 3. CDR3 coding DNA: TGTGCCAGCAGTTCGACTAGCGGGCCCTCCTACGAGCAGTACTTC. Residues: CASSSTSGPSYEQYF.

This rearrangement joins TRBV7-2 to TRBJ1-3; the D gene is possibly TRBD1 (5 bases). Germline CDR1 SGHTA, CDR2 FQGNSA. This CDR3 is built from 16 residues. Trimming left V 4 bases short and J 3 bases short, with 16 bases between. CDR3 protein: CASSSQGSWYGNTIYF. CDR3 in DNA: TGTGCCAGCAGCTCCCAGGGTAGCTGGTATGGAAACACCATATATTTT.

The J gene is TRBJ1-2, the V gene TRBV10-3; D ambiguous. Germline V gene data show CDR1 as ENHRY and CDR2 as SYGVKD. This CDR3 is built from 13 residues. Trimming cost V 3 bases and J 4 bases, with 9 bases left between them. The DNA for the CDR3 is TGTGCCATCAGTGACGGGGTCGGCTATGGCTACACCTTC. It codes for CAISDGVGYGYTF.

This chain connects TRBV4-1 to TRBJ2-7, with D unresolved. CDR1 is MGHRA, CDR2 YSYEKL, per germline. This CDR3 is 14 amino acids long. The ends were cut back, 2 bases at V and 6 bases at J, with 14 bases in the middle. The CDR3 sequence: CASSQLMGLVEQYF. The CDR3 DNA follows: TGCGCCAGCAGCCAACTAATGGGCCTTGTCGAGCAGTACTTC.

This clone was picked up one time. Relative to the germline gene, one junction end is altered; a read error may explain this. This chain uses TRBV7-9 with TRBJ1-6; D remains unclear. There are 15 residues in the CDR3. Per germline, CDR1 SEHNR and CDR2 FQNEAQ (reference sequence). The CDR3 spells CSSSLASSYNSPLHF. The CDR3 region has the DNA TGTTCCAGCAGCCTGGCCAGCTCCTATAATTCACCCCTCCACTTT. Looking up the rest from reference TRBV7-9 and TRBJ1-6 gives the full variable domain: DTGVSQNPRHKITKRGQNVTFRCDPISEHNRLYWYRQTLGQGPEFLTYFQNEAQLEKSRLLSDRFSAERPKGSFSTLEIQRTEQGDSAMYLCSSSLASSYNSPLHFGNGTRLTVT.

The chain links TRBV2 to TRBJ1-5; 9 bases align to TRBD1. This CDR3 is 14 amino acids long. Germline V lookup: CDR1 SNHLY, CDR2 FYNNEI. V dropped 5 bases and J dropped 7; count of bases not matched to a gene: 6. In DNA form, the CDR3 reads TGTGCCAGCAGTTTCGACAGGGGGGAACAGCCCCAGCATTTT. It specifies CASSFDRGEQPQHF.

This chain joins TRBV2 and TRBJ2-2, with TRBD1 as a possible D gene (6 bases). The CDR3 length is 17 residues. Germline CDR1 SNHLY, CDR2 FYNNEI. The V and J ends lost 3 bases and 6 bases respectively, with 20 bases between them. In DNA form, the CDR3 reads TGTGCCAGCAGTGACCTGGTGGGCAGGGGCAGTGCCGGGGAGCTGTTTTTT. Residues: CASSDLVGRGSAGELFF. Looking up the rest from reference TRBV2 and TRBJ2-2 gives the full variable domain: EPEVTQTPSHQVTQMGQEVILRCVPISNHLYFYWYRQILGQKVEFLVSFYNNEISEKSEIFDDQFSVERPDGSNFTLKIRSTKLEDSAMYFCASSDLVGRGSAGELFFGEGSRLTVL.

V gene TRBV9 combines with J gene TRBJ2-1; perhaps TRBD2 as D (6 bases). CDR1 is SGDLS, CDR2 YYNGEE, per germline. This CDR3 has 15 residues. V shed 0 bases and J shed 7 bases, with 14 bases lying between them. The CDR3: CASSVGAGSPNEQFF. The CDR3 nucleotides are TGTGCCAGCAGCGTAGGGGCGGGGTCGCCTAATGAGCAGTTCTTC.

As concerns this clone: Additional DNA sequences in this sample encode the identical CDR3. CDR3 sequence reads: CASSPGGIEAFF. CDR3 DNA sequence: TGTGCCAGCTCACCTGGGGGGATTGAAGCTTTCTTT. The V and J genes are TRBV18 and TRBJ1-1; a weak D match, TRBD1 (5 bases). Germline V gives CDR1 KGHSH, CDR2 LQKENI. V gave up 3 bases and J gave up 7 bases, with 9 bases separating them. This CDR3 has 12 amino acids.

In this sample, this clone turned up once. This chain connects TRBV30 to TRBJ1-5, with 7 bases matching TRBD1. The length of the CDR3 is 14 residues. V was pared by 3 bases and J by 5 bases, with 7 bases of the junction left unmatched. Germline V gene data show CDR1 as GTSNPN and CDR2 as SVGIG (reference sequence). CDR3 sequence (DNA): TGTGCCTGGAGGCAGACAGGGTTCGATCAGCCCCAGCATTTT. Encoded protein: CAWRQTGFDQPQHF.